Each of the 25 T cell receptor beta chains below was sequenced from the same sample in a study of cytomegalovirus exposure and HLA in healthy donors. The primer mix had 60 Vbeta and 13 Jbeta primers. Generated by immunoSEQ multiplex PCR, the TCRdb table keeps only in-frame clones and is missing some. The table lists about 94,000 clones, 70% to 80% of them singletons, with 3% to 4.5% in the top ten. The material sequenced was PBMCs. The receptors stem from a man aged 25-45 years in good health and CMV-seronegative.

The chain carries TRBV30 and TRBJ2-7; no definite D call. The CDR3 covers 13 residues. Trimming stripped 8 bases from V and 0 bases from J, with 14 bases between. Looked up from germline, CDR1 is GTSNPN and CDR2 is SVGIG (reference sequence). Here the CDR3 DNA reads TGTGCCGGCGCACCGGCTAGCTCCTACGAGCAGTACTTC. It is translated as CAGAPASSYEQYF.

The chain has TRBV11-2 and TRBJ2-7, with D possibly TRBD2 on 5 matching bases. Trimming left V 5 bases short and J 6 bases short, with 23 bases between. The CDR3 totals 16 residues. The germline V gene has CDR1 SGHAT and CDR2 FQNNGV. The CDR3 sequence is CASSQTAGTNRGEQYF. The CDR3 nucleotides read TGTGCCAGCAGCCAGACGGCAGGTACGAATCGGGGCGAGCAGTACTTC.

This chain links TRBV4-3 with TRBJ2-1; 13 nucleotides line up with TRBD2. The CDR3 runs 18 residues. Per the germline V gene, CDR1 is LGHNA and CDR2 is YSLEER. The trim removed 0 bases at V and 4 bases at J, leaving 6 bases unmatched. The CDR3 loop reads CASSQDRTSGGVYNEQFF. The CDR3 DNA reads TGCGCCAGCAGCCAAGATAGAACTAGCGGGGGGGTTTACAATGAGCAGTTCTTC.

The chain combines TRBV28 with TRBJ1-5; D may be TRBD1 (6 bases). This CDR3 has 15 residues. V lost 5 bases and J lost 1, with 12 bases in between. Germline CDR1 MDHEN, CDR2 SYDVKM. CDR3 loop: CASSPGDVSNQPQHF. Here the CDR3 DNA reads TGTGCCAGCAGTCCAGGGGATGTCAGCAATCAGCCCCAGCATTTT.

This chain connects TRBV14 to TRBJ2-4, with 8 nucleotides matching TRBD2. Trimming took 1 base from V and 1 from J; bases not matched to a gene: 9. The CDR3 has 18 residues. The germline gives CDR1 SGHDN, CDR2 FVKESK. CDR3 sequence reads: CASSQGSRGGRAKNIQYF. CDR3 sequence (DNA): TGTGCCAGCAGCCAAGGAAGCCGGGGGGGCCGGGCCAAAAACATTCAGTACTTC.

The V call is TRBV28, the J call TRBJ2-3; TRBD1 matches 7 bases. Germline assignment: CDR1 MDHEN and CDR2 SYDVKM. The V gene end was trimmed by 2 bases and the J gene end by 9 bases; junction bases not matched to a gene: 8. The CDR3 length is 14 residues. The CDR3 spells CASSLSQGVQTQYF. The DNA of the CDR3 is TGTGCCAGCAGTTTAAGTCAGGGGGTACAAACGCAGTATTTT.

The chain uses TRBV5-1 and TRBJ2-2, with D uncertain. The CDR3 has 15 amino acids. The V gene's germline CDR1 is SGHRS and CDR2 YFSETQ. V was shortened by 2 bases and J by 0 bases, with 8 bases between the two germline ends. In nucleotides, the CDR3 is TGCGCCAGCAGCTTTATACGGGCGAACACCGGGGAGCTGTTTTTT. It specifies CASSFIRANTGELFF.

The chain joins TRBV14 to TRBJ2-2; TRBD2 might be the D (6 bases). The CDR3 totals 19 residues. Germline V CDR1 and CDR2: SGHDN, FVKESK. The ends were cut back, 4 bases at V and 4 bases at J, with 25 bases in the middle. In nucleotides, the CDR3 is TGTGCCAGCAGCCCACTAGCAACGGAGATCCGTGATAGCACCGGGGAGCTGTTTTTT. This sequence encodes CASSPLATEIRDSTGELFF.

In DNA, the CDR3 is TGTGCCAGCAGTGAAAGGGGGAGGGGGGGCCAGCCCCAGCATTTT. This sequence encodes CASSERGRGGQPQHF. This chain joins TRBV6-1 and TRBJ1-5, with D possibly matching TRBD1 (6 bases). The CDR3 sequence is 15 residues long. Germline values: CDR1 MNHNS, CDR2 SASEGT. The germline V and J ends were trimmed by 2 bases and 7 bases, with 15 bases remaining between them.

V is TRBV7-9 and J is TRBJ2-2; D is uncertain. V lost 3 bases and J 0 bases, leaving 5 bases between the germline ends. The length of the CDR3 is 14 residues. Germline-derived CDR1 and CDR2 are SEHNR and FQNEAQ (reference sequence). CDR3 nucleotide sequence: TGTGCCAGCAGCTTTTCGGCGAACACCGGGGAGCTGTTTTTT. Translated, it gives CASSFSANTGELFF.

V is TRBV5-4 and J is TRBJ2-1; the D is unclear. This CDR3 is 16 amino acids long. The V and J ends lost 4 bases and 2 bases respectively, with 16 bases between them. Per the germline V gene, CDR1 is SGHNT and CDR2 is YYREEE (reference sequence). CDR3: CASSTLRGLAYNEQFF. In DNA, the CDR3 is TGTGCCAGCAGCACATTAAGAGGATTAGCCTACAATGAGCAGTTCTTC. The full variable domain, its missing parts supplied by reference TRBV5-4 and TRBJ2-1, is ETGVTQSPTHLIKTRGQQVTLRCSSQSGHNTVSWYQQALGQGPQFIFQYYREEENGRGNFPPRFSGLQFPNYSSELNVNALELDDSALYLCASSTLRGLAYNEQFFGPGTRLTVL.

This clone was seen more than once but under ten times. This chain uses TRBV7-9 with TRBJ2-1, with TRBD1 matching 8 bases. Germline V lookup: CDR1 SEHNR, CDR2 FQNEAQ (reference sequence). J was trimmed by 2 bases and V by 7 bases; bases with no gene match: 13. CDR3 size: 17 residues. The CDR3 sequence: CASKLETGAGTYNEQFF. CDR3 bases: TGTGCCAGCAAACTGGAGACAGGGGCTGGGACCTACAATGAGCAGTTCTTC.

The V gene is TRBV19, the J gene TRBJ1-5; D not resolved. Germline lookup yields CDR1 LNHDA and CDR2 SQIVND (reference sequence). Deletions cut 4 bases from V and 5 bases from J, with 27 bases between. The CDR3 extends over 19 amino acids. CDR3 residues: CASSTYDRVAIVSDQPQHF. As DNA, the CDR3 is TGTGCCAGTAGTACTTACGACCGTGTAGCTATTGTGAGCGATCAGCCCCAGCATTTT.

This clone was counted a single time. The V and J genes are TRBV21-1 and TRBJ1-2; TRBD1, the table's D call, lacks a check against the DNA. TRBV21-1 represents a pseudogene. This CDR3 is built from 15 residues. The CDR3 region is CASSKRGRGHYGYTF. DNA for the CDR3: TGTGCCAGCAGCAAAAGGGGCAGGGGGCACTATGGCTACACCTTC.

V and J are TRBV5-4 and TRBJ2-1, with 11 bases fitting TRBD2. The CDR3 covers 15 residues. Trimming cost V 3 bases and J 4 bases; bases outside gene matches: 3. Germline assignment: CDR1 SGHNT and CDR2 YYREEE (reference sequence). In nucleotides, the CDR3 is TGTGCCAGCAGCTCCGGGACTAGCGGATACAATGAGCAGTTCTTC. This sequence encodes CASSSGTSGYNEQFF.

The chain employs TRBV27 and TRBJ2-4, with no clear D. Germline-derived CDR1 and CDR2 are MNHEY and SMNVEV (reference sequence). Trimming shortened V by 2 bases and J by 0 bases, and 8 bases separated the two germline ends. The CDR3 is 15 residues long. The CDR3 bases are TGTGCCAGCAGTTTACATCCTATAGCCAAAAACATTCAGTACTTC. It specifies CASSLHPIAKNIQYF.

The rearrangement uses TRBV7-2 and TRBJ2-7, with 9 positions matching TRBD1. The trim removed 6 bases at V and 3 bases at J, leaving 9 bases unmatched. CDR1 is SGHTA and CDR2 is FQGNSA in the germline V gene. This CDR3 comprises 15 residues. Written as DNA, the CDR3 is TGTGCCAGCAGTGCCGGGACAGGGACCGTCTACGAGCAGTACTTC. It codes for CASSAGTGTVYEQYF.

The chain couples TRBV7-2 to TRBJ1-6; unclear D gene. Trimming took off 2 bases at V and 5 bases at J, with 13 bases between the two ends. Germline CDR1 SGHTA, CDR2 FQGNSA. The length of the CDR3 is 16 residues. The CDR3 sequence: CASSLTGLTDNSPLHF. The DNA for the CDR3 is TGTGCCAGCAGCTTAACGGGATTAACGGATAATTCACCCCTCCACTTT.

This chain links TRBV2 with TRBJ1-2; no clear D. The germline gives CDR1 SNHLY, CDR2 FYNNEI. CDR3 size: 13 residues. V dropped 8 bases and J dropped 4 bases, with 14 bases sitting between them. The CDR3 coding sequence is TGTGCCAGCCTCCGGAGGAAAGGCTATGGCTACACCTTC. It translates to CASLRRKGYGYTF. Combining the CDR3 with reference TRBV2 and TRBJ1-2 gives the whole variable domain EPEVTQTPSHQVTQMGQEVILRCVPISNHLYFYWYRQILGQKVEFLVSFYNNEISEKSEIFDDQFSVERPDGSNFTLKIRSTKLEDSAMYFCASLRRKGYGYTFGSGTRLTVV.

CDR3 coding DNA: TGTGCCAGTAGGGAACTAGCCACAGATACGCAGTATTTT. Amino acids: CASRELATDTQYF. The chain has TRBV19 and TRBJ2-3, with D tentatively TRBD2 (6 bases). Germline assignment: CDR1 LNHDA and CDR2 SQIVND (reference sequence). The CDR3 runs 13 residues. Deletions cut 6 bases from V and 2 bases from J, with 9 bases between.

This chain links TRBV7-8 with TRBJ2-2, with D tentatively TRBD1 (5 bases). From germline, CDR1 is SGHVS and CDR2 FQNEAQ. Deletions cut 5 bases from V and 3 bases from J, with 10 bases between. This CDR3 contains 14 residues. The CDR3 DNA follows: TGTGCCAGCAGCCAAGACAGACACACCGGGGAGCTGTTTTTT. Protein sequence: CASSQDRHTGELFF.

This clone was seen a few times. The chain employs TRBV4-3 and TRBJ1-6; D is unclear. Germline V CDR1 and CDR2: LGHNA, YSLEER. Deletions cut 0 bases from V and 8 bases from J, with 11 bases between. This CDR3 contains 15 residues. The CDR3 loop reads CASSQDSGFYSPLHF. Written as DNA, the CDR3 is TGCGCCAGCAGCCAAGATTCAGGTTTTTATTCACCCCTCCACTTT.

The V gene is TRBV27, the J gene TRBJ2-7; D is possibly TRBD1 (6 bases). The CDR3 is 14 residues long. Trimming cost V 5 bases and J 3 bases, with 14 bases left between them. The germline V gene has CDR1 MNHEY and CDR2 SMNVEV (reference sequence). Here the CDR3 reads CASSPRGRGYEQYF. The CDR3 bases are TGTGCCAGCAGTCCTCGTGGCAGGGGCTACGAGCAGTACTTC.

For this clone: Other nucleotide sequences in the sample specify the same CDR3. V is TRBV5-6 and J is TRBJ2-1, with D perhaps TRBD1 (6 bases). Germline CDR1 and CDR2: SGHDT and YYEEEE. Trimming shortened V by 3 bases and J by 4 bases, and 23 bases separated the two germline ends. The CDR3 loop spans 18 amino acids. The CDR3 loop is CASSSRWGKGTIYNEQFF. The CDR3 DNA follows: TGTGCCAGCAGCTCCCGTTGGGGCAAGGGGACAATTTACAATGAGCAGTTCTTC.

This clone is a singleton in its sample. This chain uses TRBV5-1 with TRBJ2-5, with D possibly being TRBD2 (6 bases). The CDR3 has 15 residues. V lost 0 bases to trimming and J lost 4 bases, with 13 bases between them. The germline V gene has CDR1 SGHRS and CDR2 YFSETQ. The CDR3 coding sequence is TGCGCCAGCAGCTTGGAGGGTGGGAGGCGAGAGACCCAGTACTTC. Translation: CASSLEGGRRETQYF. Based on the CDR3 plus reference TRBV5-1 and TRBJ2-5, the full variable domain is KAGVTQTPRYLIKTRGQQVTLSCSPISGHRSVSWYQQTPGQGLQFLFEYFSETQRNKGNFPGRFSGRQFSNSRSEMNVSTLELGDSALYLCASSLEGGRRETQYFGPGTRLLVL.